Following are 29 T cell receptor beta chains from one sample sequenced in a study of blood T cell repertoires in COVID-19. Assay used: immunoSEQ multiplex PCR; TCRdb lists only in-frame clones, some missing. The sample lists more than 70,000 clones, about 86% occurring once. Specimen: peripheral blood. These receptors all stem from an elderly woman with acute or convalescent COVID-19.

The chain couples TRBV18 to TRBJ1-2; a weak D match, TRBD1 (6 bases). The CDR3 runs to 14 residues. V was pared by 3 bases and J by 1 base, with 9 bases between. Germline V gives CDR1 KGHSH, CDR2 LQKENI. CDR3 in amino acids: CASSPGQNNYGYTF. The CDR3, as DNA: TGTGCCAGCTCACCCGGACAGAATAACTATGGCTACACCTTC.

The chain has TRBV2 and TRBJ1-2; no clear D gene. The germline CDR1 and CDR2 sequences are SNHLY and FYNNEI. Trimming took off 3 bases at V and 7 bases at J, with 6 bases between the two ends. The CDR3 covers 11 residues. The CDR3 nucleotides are TGTGCCAGCAGTGAGCGAGGTGGCTACACCTTC. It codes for CASSERGGYTF.

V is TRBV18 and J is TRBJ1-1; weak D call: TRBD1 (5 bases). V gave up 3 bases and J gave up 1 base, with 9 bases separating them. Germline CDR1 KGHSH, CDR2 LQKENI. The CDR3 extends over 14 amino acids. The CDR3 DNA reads TGTGCCAGCTCACCCTCGGACAAGAACACTGAAGCTTTCTTT. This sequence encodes CASSPSDKNTEAFF.

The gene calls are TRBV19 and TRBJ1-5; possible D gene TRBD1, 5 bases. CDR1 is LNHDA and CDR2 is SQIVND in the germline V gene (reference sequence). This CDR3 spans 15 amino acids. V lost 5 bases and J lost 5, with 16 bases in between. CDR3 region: CASSVSQGAHQPQHF. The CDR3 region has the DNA TGTGCCAGTAGTGTTTCTCAGGGCGCCCATCAGCCCCAGCATTTT.

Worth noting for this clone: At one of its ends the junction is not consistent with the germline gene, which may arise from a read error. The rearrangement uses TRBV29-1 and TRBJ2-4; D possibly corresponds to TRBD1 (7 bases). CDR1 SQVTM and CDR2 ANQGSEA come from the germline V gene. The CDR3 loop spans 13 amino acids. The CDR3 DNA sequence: TGCAGCGTTGTATGGCAGGGGGGAAACATTCAGTACTTT. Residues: CSVVWQGGNIQYF.

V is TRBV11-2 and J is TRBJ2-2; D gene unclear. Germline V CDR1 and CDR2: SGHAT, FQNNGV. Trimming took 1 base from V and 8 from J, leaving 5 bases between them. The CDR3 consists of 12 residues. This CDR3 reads CASSLAVGELFF. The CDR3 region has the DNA TGTGCCAGCAGCTTAGCGGTGGGGGAGCTGTTTTTT. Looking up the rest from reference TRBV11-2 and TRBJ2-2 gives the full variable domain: EAGVAQSPRYKIIEKRQSVAFWCNPISGHATLYWYQQILGQGPKLLIQFQNNGVVDDSQLPKDRFSAERLKGVDSTLKIQPAKLEDSAVYLCASSLAVGELFFGEGSRLTVL.

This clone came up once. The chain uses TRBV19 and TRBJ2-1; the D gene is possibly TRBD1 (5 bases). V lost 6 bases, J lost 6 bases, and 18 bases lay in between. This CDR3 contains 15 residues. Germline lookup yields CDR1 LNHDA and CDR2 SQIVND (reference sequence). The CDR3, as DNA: TGTGCCAGTAGCTCAGACCAGGGCCGACTCAATGAGCAGTTCTTC. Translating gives CASSSDQGRLNEQFF.

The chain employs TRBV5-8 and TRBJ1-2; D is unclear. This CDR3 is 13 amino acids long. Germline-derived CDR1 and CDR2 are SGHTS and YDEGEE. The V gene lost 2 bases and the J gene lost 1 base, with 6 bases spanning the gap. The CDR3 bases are TGTGCCAGCAGCTTCGACATTAACTATGGCTACACCTTC. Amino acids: CASSFDINYGYTF.

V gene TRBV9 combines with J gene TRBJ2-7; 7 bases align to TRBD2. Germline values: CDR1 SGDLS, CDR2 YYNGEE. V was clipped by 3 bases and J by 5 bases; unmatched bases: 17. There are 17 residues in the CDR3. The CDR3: CASSGDSGGYGWNEQYF. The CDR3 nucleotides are TGTGCCAGCAGCGGGGATTCCGGGGGGTACGGGTGGAACGAGCAGTACTTC.

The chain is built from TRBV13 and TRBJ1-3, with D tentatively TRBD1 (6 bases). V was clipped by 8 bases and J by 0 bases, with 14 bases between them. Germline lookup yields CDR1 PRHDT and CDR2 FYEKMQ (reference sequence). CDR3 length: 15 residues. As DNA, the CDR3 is TGTGCCAGCGGCGCTGAGGGGGTCTCTGGAAACACCATATATTTT. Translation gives CASGAEGVSGNTIYF.

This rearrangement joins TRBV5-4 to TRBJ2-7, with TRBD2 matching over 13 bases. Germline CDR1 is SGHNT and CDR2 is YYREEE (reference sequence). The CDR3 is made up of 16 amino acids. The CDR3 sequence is CAAAWTSGGRPGEQYF. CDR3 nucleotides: TGTGCAGCAGCTTGGACTAGCGGGGGACGCCCGGGGGAGCAGTACTTC.

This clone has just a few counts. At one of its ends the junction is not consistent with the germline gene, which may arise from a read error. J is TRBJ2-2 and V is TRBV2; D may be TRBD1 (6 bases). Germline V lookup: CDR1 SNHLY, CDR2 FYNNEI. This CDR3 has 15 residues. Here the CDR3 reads CASREGTTNTGELFF. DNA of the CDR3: TGTGCCAGCAGGGAAGGGACAACGAACACCGGGGAGCTGTTTTTT.

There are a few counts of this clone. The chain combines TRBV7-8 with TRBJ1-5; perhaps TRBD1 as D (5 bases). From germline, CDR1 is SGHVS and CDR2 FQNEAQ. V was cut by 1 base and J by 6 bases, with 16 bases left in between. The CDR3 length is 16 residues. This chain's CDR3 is CASSLGSGTPSQPQHF. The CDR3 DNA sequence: TGTGCCAGCAGCTTAGGGAGCGGGACTCCTTCTCAGCCCCAGCATTTT.

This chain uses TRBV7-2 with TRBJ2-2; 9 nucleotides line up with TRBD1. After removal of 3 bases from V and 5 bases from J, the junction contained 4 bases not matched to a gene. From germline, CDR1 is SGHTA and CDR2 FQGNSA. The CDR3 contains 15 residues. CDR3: CASSLTGGLTGELFF. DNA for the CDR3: TGTGCCAGCAGCTTGACAGGGGGTTTGACCGGGGAGCTGTTTTTT.

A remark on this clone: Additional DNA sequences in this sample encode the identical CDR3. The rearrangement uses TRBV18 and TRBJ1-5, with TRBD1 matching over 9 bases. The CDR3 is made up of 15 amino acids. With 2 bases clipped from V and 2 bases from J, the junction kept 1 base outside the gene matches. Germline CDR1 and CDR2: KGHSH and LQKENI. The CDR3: CASSPDRGGNQPQHF. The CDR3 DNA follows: TGTGCCAGCTCACCAGACAGGGGGGGCAATCAGCCCCAGCATTTT.

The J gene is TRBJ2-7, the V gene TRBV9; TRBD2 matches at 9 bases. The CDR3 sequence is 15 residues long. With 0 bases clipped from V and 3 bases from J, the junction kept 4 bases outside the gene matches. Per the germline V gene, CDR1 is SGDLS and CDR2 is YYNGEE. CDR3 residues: CASSVGGTSFYEQYF. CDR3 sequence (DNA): TGTGCCAGCAGCGTAGGTGGGACTAGCTTCTACGAGCAGTACTTC.

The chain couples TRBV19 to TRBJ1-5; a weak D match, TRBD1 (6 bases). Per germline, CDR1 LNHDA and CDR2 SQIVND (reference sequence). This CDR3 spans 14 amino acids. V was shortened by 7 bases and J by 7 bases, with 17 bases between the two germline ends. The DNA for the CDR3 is TGTGCCAGTACCGCGGACAGTCTTTCACAGCCCCAGCATTTT. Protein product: CASTADSLSQPQHF.

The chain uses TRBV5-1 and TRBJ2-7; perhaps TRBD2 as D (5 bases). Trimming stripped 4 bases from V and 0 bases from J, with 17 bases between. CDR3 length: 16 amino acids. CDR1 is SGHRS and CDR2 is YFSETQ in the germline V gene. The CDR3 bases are TGCGCCAGCAGCCCCTTTTTAGCGCCGGGCTCCTACGAGCAGTACTTC. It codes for CASSPFLAPGSYEQYF.

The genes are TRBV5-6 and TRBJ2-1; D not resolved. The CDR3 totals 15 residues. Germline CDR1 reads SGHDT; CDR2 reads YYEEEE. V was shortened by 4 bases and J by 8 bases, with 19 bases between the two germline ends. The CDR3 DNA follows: TGTGCCAGCAGCGACGTGGCGGTACCCTATTATGAGCAGTTCTTC. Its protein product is CASSDVAVPYYEQFF.

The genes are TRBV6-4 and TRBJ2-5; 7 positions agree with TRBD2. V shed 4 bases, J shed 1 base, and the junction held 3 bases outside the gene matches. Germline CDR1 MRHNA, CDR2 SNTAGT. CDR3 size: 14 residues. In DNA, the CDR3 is TGTGCCAGCAGTGCAGTAGCGGGCCAAGAGACCCAGTACTTC. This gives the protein CASSAVAGQETQYF.

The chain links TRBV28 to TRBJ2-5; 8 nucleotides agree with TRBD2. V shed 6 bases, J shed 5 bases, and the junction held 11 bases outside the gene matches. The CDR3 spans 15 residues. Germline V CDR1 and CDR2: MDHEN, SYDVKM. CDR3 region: CASRDPGLGEETQYF. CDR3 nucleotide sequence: TGTGCCAGCAGAGATCCGGGACTAGGGGAGGAGACCCAGTACTTC. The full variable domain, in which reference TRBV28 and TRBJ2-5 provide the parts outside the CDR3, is DVKVTQSSRYLVKRTGEKVFLECVQDMDHENMFWYRQDPGLGLRLIYFSYDVKMKEKGDIPEGYSVSREKKERFSLILESASTNQTSMYLCASRDPGLGEETQYFGPGTRLLVL.

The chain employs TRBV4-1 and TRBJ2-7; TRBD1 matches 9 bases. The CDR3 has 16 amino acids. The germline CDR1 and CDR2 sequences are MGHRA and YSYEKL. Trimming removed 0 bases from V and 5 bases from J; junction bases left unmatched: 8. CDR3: CASSQDIGTGSNEQYF. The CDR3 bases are TGCGCCAGCAGCCAAGACATTGGGACAGGGAGCAACGAGCAGTACTTC.

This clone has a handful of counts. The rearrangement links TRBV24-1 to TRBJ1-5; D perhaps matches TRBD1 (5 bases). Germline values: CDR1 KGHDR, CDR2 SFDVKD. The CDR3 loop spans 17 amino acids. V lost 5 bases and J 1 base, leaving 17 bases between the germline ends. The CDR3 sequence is CATSAGGTAQSNQPQHF. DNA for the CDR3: TGTGCCACCAGTGCCGGAGGGACGGCCCAGAGCAATCAGCCCCAGCATTTT.

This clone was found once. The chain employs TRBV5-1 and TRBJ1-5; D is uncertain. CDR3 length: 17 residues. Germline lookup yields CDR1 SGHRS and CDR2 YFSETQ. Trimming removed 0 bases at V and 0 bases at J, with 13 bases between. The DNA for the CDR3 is TGCGCCAGCAGCTTGGAACCCCCAGACTATAGCAATCAGCCCCAGCATTTT. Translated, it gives CASSLEPPDYSNQPQHF.

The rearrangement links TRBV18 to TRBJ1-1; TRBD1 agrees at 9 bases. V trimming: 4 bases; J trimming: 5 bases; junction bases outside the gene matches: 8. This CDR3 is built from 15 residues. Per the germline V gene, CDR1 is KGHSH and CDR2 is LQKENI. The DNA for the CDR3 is TGTGCCAGCTCACAACAGACAGGGGGTGAAACTGAAGCTTTCTTT. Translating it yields CASSQQTGGETEAFF.

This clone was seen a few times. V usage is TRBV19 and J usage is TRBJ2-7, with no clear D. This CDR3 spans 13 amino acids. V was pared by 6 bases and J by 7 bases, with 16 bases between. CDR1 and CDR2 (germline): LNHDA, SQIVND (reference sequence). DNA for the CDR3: TGTGCCAGTAGCCCGGCCGGGTTATTGGAGCAGTACTTC. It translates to CASSPAGLLEQYF.

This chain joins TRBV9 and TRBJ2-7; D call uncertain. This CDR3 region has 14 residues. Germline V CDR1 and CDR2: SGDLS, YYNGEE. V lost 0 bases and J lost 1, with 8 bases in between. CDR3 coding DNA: TGTGCCAGCAGCGTAGGTCCTACTTCCTACGAGCAGTACTTC. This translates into CASSVGPTSYEQYF.

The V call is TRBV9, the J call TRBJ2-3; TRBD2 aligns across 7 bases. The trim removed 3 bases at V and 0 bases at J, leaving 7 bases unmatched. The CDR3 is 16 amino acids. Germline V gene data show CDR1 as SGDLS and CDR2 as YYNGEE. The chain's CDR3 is CASSGGGLSSTDTQYF. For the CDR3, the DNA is TGTGCCAGCAGCGGGGGAGGGCTTTCTAGCACAGATACGCAGTATTTT.

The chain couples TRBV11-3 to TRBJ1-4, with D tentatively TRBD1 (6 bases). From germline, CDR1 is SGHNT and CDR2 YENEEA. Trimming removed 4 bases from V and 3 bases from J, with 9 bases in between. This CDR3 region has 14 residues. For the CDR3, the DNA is TGTGCCAGCAGCTCCGGACAGCCTAATGAAAAACTGTTTTTT. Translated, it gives CASSSGQPNEKLFF.